One and the same sample provided the 21 T cell receptor beta chains below, sequenced in a study of vaccination and CD4 T cells after COVID-19. Treatment indicated: roughly 10-day PBMC culture with coronavirus spike peptide pools or control peptides (ViraFEST assay). CD4+ T lymphocytes from the unexposed donor were collected before the COVID-19 pandemic (2011-2018). No antigen has been identified for these receptors. Oncomine TCR Beta short-read sequencing was applied to DNA from cultured CD4+ T cells. One entry per CDR3 protein, called by TCRdb with MiXCR from the PCR reads. The table has 6,000 to 7,500 distinct CDR3 sequences, about half seen once. Sequencing was performed on CD4+ T cells from blood, cultured in vitro. Receptors were obtained from a human donor in good health.

This clonotype showed up just a few times. The chain has TRBV20-1 and TRBJ1-2; D is uncertain. This CDR3 has 10 amino acids. Germline V CDR1 and CDR2: DFQATT, SNEGSKA (reference sequence). V lost 3 bases and J 6 bases, leaving 5 bases between the germline ends. The CDR3 region is CSARVDGYTF. DNA for the CDR3: TGCAGTGCTAGGGTAGATGGCTACACCTTC.

The chain couples TRBV7-9 to TRBJ1-3; D remains ambiguous. In germline, CDR1 is SEHNR, CDR2 FQNEAQ (reference sequence). The V gene lost 1 base and the J gene lost 6 bases, with 7 bases spanning the gap. This CDR3 spans 13 amino acids. Here the CDR3 reads CASSLEELNTIYF. The CDR3 coding sequence is TGTGCCAGCAGCTTAGAGGAATTAAACACCATATATTTT.

This sequence joins TRBV6-1 and TRBJ2-3; D is ambiguous. CDR1 MNHNS and CDR2 SASEGT come from the germline V gene. This CDR3 has 13 amino acids. Trimming cost V 6 bases and J 6 bases, with 13 bases left between them. CDR3 loop: CASSAVFSDTQYF. For the CDR3, the DNA is TGTGCCAGCAGCGCGGTTTTCTCGGATACGCAGTATTTT.

A few counts support this clonotype. V and J are TRBV7-2 and TRBJ2-2; tentatively, D is TRBD1 or TRBD2 (6 bases each). There are 15 residues in the CDR3. CDR1 is SGHTA, CDR2 FQGNSA, per germline. The V end was cut by 5 bases, the J end by 3 bases, with 13 bases between. CDR3 in DNA: TGTGCCAGCAGCCGGGAGAGGACAGACACCGGGGAGCTGTTTTTT. It translates to CASSRERTDTGELFF.

This sequence joins TRBV11-1 and TRBJ2-1; 10 positions match TRBD2. With V trimmed by 5 bases and J by 9 bases, 19 bases remained unmatched. Per germline, CDR1 SGHAT and CDR2 FQDESV (reference sequence). The length of the CDR3 is 18 residues. The DNA for the CDR3 is TGTGCCAGCAGCAAAGGCGCTTTTGGGAGCGGGGGGGCGGGTGAGCAGTTCTTC. Encoded protein: CASSKGAFGSGGAGEQFF.

The rearrangement joins TRBV6-1 to TRBJ2-1; possible D gene TRBD1, 6 bases. This CDR3 is built from 16 residues. CDR1 MNHNS and CDR2 SASEGT come from the germline V gene. V was pared by 1 base and J by 3 bases, with 13 bases between. CDR3 sequence reads: CASSEEVGGNYNEQFF. CDR3 DNA sequence: TGTGCCAGCAGTGAAGAGGTAGGGGGAAACTACAATGAGCAGTTCTTC.

This clonotype came up a few times. The rearrangement uses TRBV12-3 or TRBV12-4 and TRBJ2-5; D remains ambiguous. There are 12 residues in the CDR3. Trimming stripped 6 bases from V and 4 bases from J, with 9 bases between. CDR3 DNA: TGTGCCAGCAGCCTCACTGGAGAGACCCAGTACTTC. Its protein is CASSLTGETQYF.

This chain connects TRBV5-1 to TRBJ1-1; D remains ambiguous. CDR3 length: 14 amino acids. The germline CDR1 and CDR2 sequences are SGHRS and YFSETQ. The V end lost 4 bases, the J end lost 3 bases, and 13 bases lay between the germline ends. The CDR3 DNA follows: TGCGCCAGCAGCCCCCTACTATGGGACACTGAAGCTTTCTTT. Residues: CASSPLLWDTEAFF. The full variable domain, rest sourced from reference TRBV5-1 and TRBJ1-1, is KAGVTQTPRYLIKTRGQQVTLSCSPISGHRSVSWYQQTPGQGLQFLFEYFSETQRNKGNFPGRFSGRQFSNSRSEMNVSTLELGDSALYLCASSPLLWDTEAFFGQGTRLTVV.

CDR3 nucleotide sequence: TGTGCCAGCAGCTTAGCTCAGGGCTCCCTCTATGGCTACACCTTC. Translated, it gives CASSLAQGSLYGYTF. The V gene is TRBV11-2, the J gene TRBJ1-2, with D perhaps matching TRBD1 (5 bases). Trimming removed 1 base from V and 4 bases from J, with 13 bases in between. Germline-derived CDR1 and CDR2 are SGHAT and FQNNGV. There are 15 residues in the CDR3.

The chain recombines TRBV7-2 with TRBJ2-2; weak D call: TRBD2 (5 bases). Germline assignment: CDR1 SGHTA and CDR2 FQGNSA. V was shortened by 4 bases and J by 3 bases, with 18 bases between the two germline ends. CDR3 length equals 17 residues. CDR3 in DNA: TGTGCCAGCAGCTCCGTCGGGGTGGGAAGCCACACCGGGGAGCTGTTTTTT. It yields the protein CASSSVGVGSHTGELFF.

V gene TRBV6-5 combines with J gene TRBJ1-5; 12 bases map to TRBD1. The CDR3 has 15 residues. The germline V gene encodes CDR1 MNHEY and CDR2 SVGAGI. J lost 5 bases, V lost 4 bases, and 3 bases had no gene match. The CDR3 sequence is CASSSGQGAYQPQHF. DNA of the CDR3: TGTGCCAGCAGTTCGGGACAGGGGGCATATCAGCCCCAGCATTTT.

V gene TRBV7-9 combines with J gene TRBJ1-5; the D gene is possibly TRBD1 (6 bases). The CDR3 consists of 14 residues. Germline CDR1 and CDR2: SEHNR and FQNEAQ (reference sequence). Trimming removed 5 bases from V and 9 bases from J, with 17 bases in between. The CDR3 reads CASSEGTRFWPQHF. Here the CDR3 DNA reads TGTGCCAGCAGCGAAGGGACACGGTTTTGGCCCCAGCATTTT.

This clonotype has just a few counts. CDR3 protein: CASSSSVTSYNEQFF. The CDR3 DNA follows: TGTGCCAGCAGTTCCAGTGTCACTTCCTACAATGAGCAGTTCTTC. V gene TRBV27 combines with J gene TRBJ2-1; D not resolved. The V end was cut by 4 bases, the J end by 1 base, with 11 bases between. Germline V gene lookup returns CDR1 MNHEY and CDR2 SMNVEV (reference sequence). The CDR3 is 15 residues long.

This clonotype appeared a few times. The J gene is TRBJ1-2, the V gene TRBV11-2; 7 nucleotides match TRBD1. The germline V gene has CDR1 SGHAT and CDR2 FQNNGV. This CDR3 is built from 15 residues. V shed 5 bases, J shed 7 bases, and the junction held 13 bases outside the gene matches. The CDR3: CASSHTSQGDAGYTF. For the CDR3, the DNA is TGTGCCAGCAGCCATACTTCCCAGGGGGATGCTGGCTACACCTTC.

This clonotype has more than one count but fewer than ten. The chain has TRBV20-1 and TRBJ1-2, with D maybe TRBD1 (6 bases). Germline CDR1 and CDR2: DFQATT and SNEGSKA (reference sequence). With 5 bases removed from V and 3 bases from J, the gap between germline ends came to 10 bases. The CDR3 is made up of 12 amino acids. As DNA, the CDR3 is TGCAGTGCTTCCCGGACAGACTATGGCTACACCTTC. It specifies CSASRTDYGYTF.

This clonotype came up a few times. The V call is TRBV30, the J call TRBJ2-7; D remains ambiguous. This CDR3 comprises 10 residues. Trimming pared 5 bases from V and 2 bases from J, leaving 4 bases between. Germline loops: CDR1 GTSNPN, CDR2 SVGIG (reference sequence). The CDR3, as DNA: TGTGCCTGGGGGACCTACGAGCAGTACTTC. The encoded protein is CAWGTYEQYF.

The chain employs TRBV6-5 and TRBJ1-2, with D perhaps TRBD1 (5 bases). The CDR3 runs to 14 residues. Germline lookup yields CDR1 MNHEY and CDR2 SVGAGI. Trimming removed 0 bases from V and 4 bases from J, with 9 bases in between. The CDR3 sequence is CASSYSQGVYGYTF. CDR3 nucleotides: TGTGCCAGCAGTTACTCTCAGGGAGTCTATGGCTACACCTTC.

V gene TRBV7-9 combines with J gene TRBJ1-2; D call uncertain. Germline loops: CDR1 SEHNR, CDR2 FQNEAQ (reference sequence). The germline V and J ends were trimmed by 4 bases and 5 bases, with 14 bases remaining between them. The CDR3 consists of 14 residues. This chain's CDR3 is CASSSEETSYGYTF. The CDR3 coding sequence is TGTGCCAGCAGCTCTGAAGAGACGTCGTATGGCTACACCTTC.

V is TRBV14 and J is TRBJ2-4; 9 nucleotides align to TRBD1. There are 13 residues in the CDR3. In germline, CDR1 is SGHDN, CDR2 FVKESK. V dropped 3 bases and J dropped 7; count of bases not matched to a gene: 1. CDR3 residues: CASSQGTGNIQYF. The DNA for the CDR3 is TGTGCCAGCAGCCAGGGGACAGGGAACATTCAGTACTTC.

This sequence joins TRBV2 and TRBJ2-7; the match to TRBD2 covers 8 bases. V dropped 7 bases and J dropped 3; count of bases not matched to a gene: 11. There are 15 residues in the CDR3. Germline CDR1 reads SNHLY; CDR2 reads FYNNEI. The chain's CDR3 is CASTTISGEFYEQYF. CDR3 sequence (DNA): TGTGCCAGCACGACCATTAGCGGGGAGTTCTACGAGCAGTACTTC.

This clonotype was seen just once. The chain is built from TRBV6-4 and TRBJ2-2; no reliable D call. V lost 3 bases to trimming and J lost 5 bases, with 7 bases between them. Germline V gene lookup returns CDR1 MRHNA and CDR2 SNTAGT. This CDR3 has 13 residues. The CDR3 DNA reads TGTGCCAGCAGTGAAGTAGGGACCGGGGAGCTGTTTTTT. It codes for CASSEVGTGELFF.